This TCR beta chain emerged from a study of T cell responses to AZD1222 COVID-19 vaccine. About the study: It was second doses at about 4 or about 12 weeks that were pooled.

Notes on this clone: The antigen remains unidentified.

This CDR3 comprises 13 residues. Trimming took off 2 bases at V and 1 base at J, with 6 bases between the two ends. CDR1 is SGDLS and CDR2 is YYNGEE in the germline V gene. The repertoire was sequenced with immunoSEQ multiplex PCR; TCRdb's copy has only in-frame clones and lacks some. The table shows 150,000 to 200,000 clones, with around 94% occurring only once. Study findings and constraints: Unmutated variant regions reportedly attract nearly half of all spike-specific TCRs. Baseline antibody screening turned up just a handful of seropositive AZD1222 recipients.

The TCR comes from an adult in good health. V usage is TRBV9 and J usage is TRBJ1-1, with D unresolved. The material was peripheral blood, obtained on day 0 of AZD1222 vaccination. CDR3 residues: CASSVKGNTEAFF. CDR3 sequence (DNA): TGTGCCAGCAGCGTGAAGGGGAACACTGAAGCTTTCTTT.